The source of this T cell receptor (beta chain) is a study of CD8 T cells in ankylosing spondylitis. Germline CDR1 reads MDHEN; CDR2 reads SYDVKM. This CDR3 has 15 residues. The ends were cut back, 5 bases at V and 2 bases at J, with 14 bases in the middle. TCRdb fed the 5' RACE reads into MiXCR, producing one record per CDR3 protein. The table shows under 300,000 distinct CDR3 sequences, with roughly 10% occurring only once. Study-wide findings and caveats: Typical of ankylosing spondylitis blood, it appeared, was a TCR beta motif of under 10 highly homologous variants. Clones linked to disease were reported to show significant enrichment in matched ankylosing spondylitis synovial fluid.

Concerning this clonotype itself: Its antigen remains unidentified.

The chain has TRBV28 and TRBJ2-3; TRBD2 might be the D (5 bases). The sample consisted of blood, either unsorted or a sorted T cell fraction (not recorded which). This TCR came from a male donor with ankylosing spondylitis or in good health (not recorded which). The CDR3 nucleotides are TGTGCCAGCAGTAACCGCAGGACTGACACAGATACGCAGTATTTT. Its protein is CASSNRRTDTDTQYF.